This TCR beta chain was sequenced during a study of cytomegalovirus exposure and HLA in healthy donors. A note on this clone: Its antigen remains unknown.

Overall study findings and caveats: Specificity for CMV antigens was confirmed in vitro for three of the CMV-associated chains. In a later analysis, 15,000 to 20,000 TCR beta sequences were associated with HLA alleles at 0.05 false discovery rate.

The PCR employed 60 Vbeta primers together with 13 Jbeta primers. Sequencing used immunoSEQ multiplex PCR; TCRdb keeps in-frame clones, though not all of them. This sample carries 130,000 or so clones, around 80% of them seen once, and the ten largest clones take 4.5% to 5.5%. Germline assignment: CDR1 SEHNR and CDR2 FQNEAQ (reference sequence). The CDR3 totals 15 residues. The ends were cut back, 5 bases at V and 6 bases at J, with 16 bases in the middle. Sequenced material: PBMCs. The chain links TRBV7-9 to TRBJ1-4; a weak D match, TRBD1 (5 bases). The TCR comes from a man under 40 in good health and CMV-seronegative. As DNA, the CDR3 is TGTGCCAGCAGCCCTCCGGCAGGGAACCATGAAAAACTGTTTTTT. Residues: CASSPPAGNHEKLFF.